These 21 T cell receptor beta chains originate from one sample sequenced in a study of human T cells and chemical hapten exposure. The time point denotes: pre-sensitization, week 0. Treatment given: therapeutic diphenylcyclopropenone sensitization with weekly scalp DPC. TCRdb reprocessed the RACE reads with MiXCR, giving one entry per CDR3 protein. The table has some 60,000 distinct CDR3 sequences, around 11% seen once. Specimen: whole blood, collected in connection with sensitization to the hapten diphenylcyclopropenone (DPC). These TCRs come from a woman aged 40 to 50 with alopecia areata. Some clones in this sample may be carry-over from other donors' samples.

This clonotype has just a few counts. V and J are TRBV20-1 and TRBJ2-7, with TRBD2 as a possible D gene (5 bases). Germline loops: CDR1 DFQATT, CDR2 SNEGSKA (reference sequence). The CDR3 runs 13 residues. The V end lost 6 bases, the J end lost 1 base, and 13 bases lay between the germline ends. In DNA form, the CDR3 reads TGCAGTGCCTGGGGAGACATATCCTACGAGCAGTACTTC. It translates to CSAWGDISYEQYF.

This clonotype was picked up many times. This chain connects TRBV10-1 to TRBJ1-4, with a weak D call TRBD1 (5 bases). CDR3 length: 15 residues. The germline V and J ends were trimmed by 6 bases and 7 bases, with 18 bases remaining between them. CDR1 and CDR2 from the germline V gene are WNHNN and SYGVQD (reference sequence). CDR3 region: CASSDDSLGFEKLFF. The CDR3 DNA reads TGCGCCAGCAGCGACGACAGTCTTGGGTTTGAAAAACTGTTTTTT.

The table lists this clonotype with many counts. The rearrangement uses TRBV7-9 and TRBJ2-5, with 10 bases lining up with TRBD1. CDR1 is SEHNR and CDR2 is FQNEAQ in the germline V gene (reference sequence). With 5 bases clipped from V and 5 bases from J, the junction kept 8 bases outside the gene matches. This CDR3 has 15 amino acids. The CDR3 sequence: CASSAGTGAGETQYF. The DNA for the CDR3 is TGTGCCAGCAGCGCCGGGACAGGGGCTGGGGAGACCCAGTACTTC.

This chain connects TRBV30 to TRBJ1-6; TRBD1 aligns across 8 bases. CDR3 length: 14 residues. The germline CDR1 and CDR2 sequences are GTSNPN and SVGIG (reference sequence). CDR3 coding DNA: TGTGCATCCCGGACAGGGTCCTATAATTCACCCCTCCACTTT. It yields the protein CASRTGSYNSPLHF. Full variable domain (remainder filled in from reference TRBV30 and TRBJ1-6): SQTIHQWPATLVQPVGSPLSLECTVEGTSNPNLYWYRQAAGRGLQLLFYSVGIGQISSEVPQNLSASRPQDRQFILSSKKLLLSDSGFYLCASRTGSYNSPLHFGNGTRLTVT.

CDR3: CASSPGQGNSNQPQHF. In nucleotides, the CDR3 is TGTGCCAGCTCCCCGGGACAGGGAAATAGCAATCAGCCCCAGCATTTT. V usage is TRBV18 and J usage is TRBJ1-5; TRBD1 aligns across 9 bases. V dropped 6 bases and J dropped 0; count of bases not matched to a gene: 6. From germline, CDR1 is KGHSH and CDR2 LQKENI. The CDR3 is 16 residues long.

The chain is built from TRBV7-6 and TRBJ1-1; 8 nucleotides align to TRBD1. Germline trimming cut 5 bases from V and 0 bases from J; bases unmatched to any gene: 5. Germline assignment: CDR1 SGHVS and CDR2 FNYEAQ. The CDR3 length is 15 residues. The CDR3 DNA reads TGTGCCAGCAGCGCCCGACAGGGGATGAACACTGAAGCTTTCTTT. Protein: CASSARQGMNTEAFF. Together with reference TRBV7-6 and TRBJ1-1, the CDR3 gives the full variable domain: GAGVSQSPRYKVTKRGQDVALRCDPISGHVSLYWYRQALGQGPEFLTYFNYEAQQDKSGLPNDRFSAERPEGSISTLTIQRTEQRDSAMYRCASSARQGMNTEAFFGQGTRLTVV.

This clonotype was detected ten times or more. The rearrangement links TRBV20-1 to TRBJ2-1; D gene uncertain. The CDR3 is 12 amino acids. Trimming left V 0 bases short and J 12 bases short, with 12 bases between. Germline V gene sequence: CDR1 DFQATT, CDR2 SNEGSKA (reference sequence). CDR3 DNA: TGCAGTGCTAGAGATGATTTGCAGCTGCAGTTCTTC. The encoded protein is CSARDDLQLQFF.

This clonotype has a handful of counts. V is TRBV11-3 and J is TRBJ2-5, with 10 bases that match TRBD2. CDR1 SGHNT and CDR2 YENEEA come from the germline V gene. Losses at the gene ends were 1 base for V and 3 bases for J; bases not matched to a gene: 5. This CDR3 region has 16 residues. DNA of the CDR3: TGTGCCAGCAGCTTAGGAAGCCTAGCGGGGGAAGAGACCCAGTACTTC. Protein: CASSLGSLAGEETQYF.

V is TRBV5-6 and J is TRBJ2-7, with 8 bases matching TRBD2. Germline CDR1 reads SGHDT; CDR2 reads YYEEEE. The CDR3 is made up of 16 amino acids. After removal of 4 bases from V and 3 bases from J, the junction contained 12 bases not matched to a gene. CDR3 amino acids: CASSKQPAGAYYEQYF. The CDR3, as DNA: TGTGCCAGCAGCAAGCAACCAGCGGGGGCCTACTACGAGCAGTACTTC.

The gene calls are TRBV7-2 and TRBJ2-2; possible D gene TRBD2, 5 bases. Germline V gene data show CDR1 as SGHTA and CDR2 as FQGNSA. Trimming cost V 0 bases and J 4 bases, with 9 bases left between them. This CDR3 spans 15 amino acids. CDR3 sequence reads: CASSLALGVTGELFF. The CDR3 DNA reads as TGTGCCAGCAGCTTAGCGTTGGGAGTCACCGGGGAGCTGTTTTTT.

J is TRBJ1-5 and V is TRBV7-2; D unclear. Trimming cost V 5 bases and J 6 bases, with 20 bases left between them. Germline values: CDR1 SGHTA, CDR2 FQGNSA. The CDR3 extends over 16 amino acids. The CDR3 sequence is CASSILAGMVSQPQHF. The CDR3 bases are TGTGCCAGCAGCATACTGGCGGGGATGGTCAGTCAGCCCCAGCATTTT. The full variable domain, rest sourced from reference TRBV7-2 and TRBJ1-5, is GAGVSQSPSNKVTEKGKDVELRCDPISGHTALYWYRQSLGQGLEFLIYFQGNSAPDKSGLPSDRFSAERTGGSVSTLTIQRTQQEDSAVYLCASSILAGMVSQPQHFGDGTRLSIL.

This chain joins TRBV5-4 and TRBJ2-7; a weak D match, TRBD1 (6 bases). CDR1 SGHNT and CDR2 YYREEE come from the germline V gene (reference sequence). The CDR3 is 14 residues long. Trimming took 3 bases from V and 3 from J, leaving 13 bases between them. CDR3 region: CASSSEQGFYEQYF. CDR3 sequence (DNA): TGTGCCAGCAGCTCGGAGCAGGGGTTCTACGAGCAGTACTTC.

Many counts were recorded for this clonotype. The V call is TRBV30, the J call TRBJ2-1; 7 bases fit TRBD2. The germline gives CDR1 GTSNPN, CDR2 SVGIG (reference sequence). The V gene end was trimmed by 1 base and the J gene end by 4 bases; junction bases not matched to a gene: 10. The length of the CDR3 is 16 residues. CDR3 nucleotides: TGTGCCTGGAGTGGGTCGGGGAGCGGGGCATACAATGAGCAGTTCTTC. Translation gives CAWSGSGSGAYNEQFF.

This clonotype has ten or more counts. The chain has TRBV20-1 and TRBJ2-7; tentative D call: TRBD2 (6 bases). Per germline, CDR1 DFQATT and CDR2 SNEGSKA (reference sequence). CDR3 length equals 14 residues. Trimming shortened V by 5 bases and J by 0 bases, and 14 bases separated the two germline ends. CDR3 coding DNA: TGCAGTGCTGGACTACGGCGGAGCTCCTACGAGCAGTACTTC. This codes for CSAGLRRSSYEQYF.

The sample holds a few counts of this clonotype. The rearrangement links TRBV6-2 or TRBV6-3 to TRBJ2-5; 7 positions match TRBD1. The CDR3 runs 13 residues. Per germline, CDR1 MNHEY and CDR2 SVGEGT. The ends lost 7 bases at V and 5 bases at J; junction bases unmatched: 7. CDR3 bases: TGTGCCAGCAACACAGGGGTTCCGGAGACCCAGTACTTC. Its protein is CASNTGVPETQYF.

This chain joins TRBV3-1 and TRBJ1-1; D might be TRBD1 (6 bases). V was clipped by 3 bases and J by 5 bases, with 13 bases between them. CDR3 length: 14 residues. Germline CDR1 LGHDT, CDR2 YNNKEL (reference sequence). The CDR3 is CASSQGAGVTEAFF. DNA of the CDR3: TGTGCCAGCAGCCAGGGGGCCGGGGTTACTGAAGCTTTCTTT.

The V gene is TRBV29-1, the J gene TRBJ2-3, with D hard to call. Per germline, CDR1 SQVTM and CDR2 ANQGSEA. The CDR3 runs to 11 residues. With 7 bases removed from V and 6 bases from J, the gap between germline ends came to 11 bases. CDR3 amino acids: CSDRHADTQYF. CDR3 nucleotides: TGCAGCGACCGACACGCGGATACGCAGTATTTT.

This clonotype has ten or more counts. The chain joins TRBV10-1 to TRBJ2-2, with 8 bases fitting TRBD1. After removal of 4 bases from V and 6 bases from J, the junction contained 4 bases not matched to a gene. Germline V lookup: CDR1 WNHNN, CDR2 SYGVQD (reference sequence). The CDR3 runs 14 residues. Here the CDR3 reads CASSGQGFAGELFF. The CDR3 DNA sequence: TGCGCCAGCAGTGGACAGGGGTTCGCCGGGGAGCTGTTTTTT.

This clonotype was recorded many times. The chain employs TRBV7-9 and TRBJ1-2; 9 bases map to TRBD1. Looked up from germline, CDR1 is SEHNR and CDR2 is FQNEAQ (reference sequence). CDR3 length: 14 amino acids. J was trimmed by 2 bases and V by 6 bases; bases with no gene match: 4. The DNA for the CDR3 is TGTGCCAGCAGTCCTGGACAGGGGAACTATGGCTACACCTTC. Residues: CASSPGQGNYGYTF.

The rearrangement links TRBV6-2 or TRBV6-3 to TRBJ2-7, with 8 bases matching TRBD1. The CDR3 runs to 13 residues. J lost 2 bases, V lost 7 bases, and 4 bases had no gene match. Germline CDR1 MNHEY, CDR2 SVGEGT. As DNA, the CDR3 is TGTGCCAGCATGCTGACAGGGGCCTACGAGCAGTACTTC. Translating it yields CASMLTGAYEQYF.

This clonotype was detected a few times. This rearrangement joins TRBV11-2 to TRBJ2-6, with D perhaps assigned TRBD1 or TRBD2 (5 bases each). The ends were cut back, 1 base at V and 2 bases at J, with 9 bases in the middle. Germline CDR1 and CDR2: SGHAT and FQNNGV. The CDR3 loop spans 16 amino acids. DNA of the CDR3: TGTGCCAGCAGCTTAGGAGGGGTAGCTGGGGCCAACGTCCTGACTTTC. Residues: CASSLGGVAGANVLTF.